This T cell receptor beta chain was observed in a study of blood T cells in healthy people across ages. Study-level points and caveats: Getting older went along with TCR beta diversity per million T cells dropping roughly linearly.

Sample donors were healthy Caucasian individuals that came from Russia, aged about 6 to 95. They isolated at least 7 million PBMCs from each sample. With respect to this clonotype: Its antigen is currently unknown.

A sample-barcoded 5' primer and a J-beta primer mix were used in a second PCR of roughly 7 to 12 cycles. Every sample returned 3 million or more CDR3-containing paired-end reads. TCRdb analysed the 5' RACE reads with MiXCR anew, one entry per CDR3 protein. The table records around 2 million distinct CDR3 sequences, 39% of them present only once. Specimen: blood. The sequence came from a human donor in good health.

The CDR3 spells CASSSRQGTSSYEQYF. DNA of the CDR3: TGCGCCAGCAGCTCCAGACAGGGGACCAGCTCCTACGAGCAGTACTTC. J is TRBJ2-7 and V is TRBV5-1; TRBD1 matches 8 bases. Germline V gene sequence: CDR1 SGHRS, CDR2 YFSETQ. V lost 3 bases, J lost 0 bases, and 8 bases stayed unmatched. CDR3 length equals 16 residues.